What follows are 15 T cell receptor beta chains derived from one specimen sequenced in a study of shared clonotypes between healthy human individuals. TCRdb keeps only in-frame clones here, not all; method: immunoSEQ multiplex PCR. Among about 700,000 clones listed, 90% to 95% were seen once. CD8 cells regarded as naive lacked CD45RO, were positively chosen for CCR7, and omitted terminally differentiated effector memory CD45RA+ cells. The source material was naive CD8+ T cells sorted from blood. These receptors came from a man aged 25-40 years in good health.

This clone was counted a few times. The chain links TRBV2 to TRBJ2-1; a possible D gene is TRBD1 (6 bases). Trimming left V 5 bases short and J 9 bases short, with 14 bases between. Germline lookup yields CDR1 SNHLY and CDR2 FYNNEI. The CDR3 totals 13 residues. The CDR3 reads CASSLAGAAEQFF. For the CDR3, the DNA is TGTGCCAGCAGTTTAGCAGGGGCGGCTGAGCAGTTCTTC.

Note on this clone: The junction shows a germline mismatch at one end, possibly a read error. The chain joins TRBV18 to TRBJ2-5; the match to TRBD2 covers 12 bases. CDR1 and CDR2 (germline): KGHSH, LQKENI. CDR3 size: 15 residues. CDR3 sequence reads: CASSPTSGSVETQYF. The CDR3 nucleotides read TGCGCCAGCTCACCGACTAGCGGGAGTGTAGAGACCCAGTACTTC.

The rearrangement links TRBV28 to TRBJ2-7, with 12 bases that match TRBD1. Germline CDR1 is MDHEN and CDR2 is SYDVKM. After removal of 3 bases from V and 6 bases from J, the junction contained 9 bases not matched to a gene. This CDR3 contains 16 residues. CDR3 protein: CASSFRDRGPQSEQYF. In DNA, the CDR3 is TGTGCCAGCAGTTTTAGGGACAGGGGGCCCCAAAGCGAGCAGTACTTC.

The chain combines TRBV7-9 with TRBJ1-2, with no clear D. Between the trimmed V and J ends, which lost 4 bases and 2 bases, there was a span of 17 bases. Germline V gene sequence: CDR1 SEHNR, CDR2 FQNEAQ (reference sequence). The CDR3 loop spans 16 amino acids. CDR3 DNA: TGTGCCAGCAGCTCGGGCGGGAGACAAGGAAACTATGGCTACACCTTC. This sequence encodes CASSSGGRQGNYGYTF.

CDR3 DNA: TGTGCCAGCAGGAAGGACAGGGATAGCAATCAGCCCCAGCATTTT. Its protein product is CASRKDRDSNQPQHF. This sequence joins TRBV5-6 and TRBJ1-5, with 8 bases that match TRBD1. The trim removed 5 bases at V and 0 bases at J, leaving 4 bases unmatched. From germline, CDR1 is SGHDT and CDR2 YYEEEE. The CDR3 consists of 15 residues. The full variable domain, in which reference TRBV5-6 and TRBJ1-5 provide the parts outside the CDR3, is DAGVTQSPTHLIKTRGQQVTLRCSPKSGHDTVSWYQQALGQGPQFIFQYYEEEERQRGNFPDRFSGHQFPNYSSELNVNALLLGDSALYLCASRKDRDSNQPQHFGDGTRLSIL.

The CDR3 protein is CASSPMISGRVGEQFF. The CDR3 coding sequence is TGTGCCAGCAGTCCGATGATTAGCGGGAGGGTTGGTGAGCAGTTCTTC. J is TRBJ2-1 and V is TRBV27; TRBD2 matches 11 bases. The CDR3 loop spans 16 amino acids. With 5 bases clipped from V and 9 bases from J, the junction kept 12 bases outside the gene matches. Germline lookup yields CDR1 MNHEY and CDR2 SMNVEV (reference sequence).

The CDR3, as DNA: TGTGCCAGCAGCTTGGGGGCCGAGGGCTCCTACGAGCAGTACTTC. The encoded protein is CASSLGAEGSYEQYF. The chain has TRBV5-4 and TRBJ2-7; a possible D gene is TRBD2 (5 bases). Germline CDR1 and CDR2: SGHNT and YYREEE (reference sequence). Trimming removed 0 bases at V and 0 bases at J, with 10 bases between. The CDR3 totals 15 residues.

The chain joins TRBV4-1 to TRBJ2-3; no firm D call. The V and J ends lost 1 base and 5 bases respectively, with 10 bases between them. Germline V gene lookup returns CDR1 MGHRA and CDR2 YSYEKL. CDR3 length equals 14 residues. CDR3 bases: TGCGCCAGCAGCCAAGCTTACTGGGGAGATACGCAGTATTTT. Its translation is CASSQAYWGDTQYF.

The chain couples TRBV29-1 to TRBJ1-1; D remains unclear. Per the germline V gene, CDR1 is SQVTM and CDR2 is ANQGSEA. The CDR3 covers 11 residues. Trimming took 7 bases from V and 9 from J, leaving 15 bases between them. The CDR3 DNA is TGCAGCGGCCTCATGCTGGGCAAAGCTTTCTTT. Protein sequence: CSGLMLGKAFF. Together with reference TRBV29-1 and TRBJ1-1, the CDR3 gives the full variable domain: SAVISQKPSRDICQRGTSLTIQCQVDSQVTMMFWYRQQPGQSLTLIATANQGSEATYESGFVIDKFPISRPNLTFSTLTVSNMSPEDSSIYLCSGLMLGKAFFGQGTRLTVV.

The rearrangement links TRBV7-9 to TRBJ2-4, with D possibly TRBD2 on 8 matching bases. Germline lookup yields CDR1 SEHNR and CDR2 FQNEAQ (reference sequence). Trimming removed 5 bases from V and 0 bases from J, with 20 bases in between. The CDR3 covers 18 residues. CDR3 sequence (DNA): TGTGCCAGCAGCGGCGGGGGGACAGAAGAACTAGCCAAAAACATTCAGTACTTC. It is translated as CASSGGGTEELAKNIQYF.

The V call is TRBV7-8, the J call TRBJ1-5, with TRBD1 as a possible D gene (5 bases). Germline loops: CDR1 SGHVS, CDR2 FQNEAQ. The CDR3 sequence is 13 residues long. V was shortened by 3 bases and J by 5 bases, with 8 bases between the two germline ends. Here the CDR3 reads CASSFRAYQPQHF. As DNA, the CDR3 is TGTGCCAGCAGCTTCAGGGCGTATCAGCCCCAGCATTTT.

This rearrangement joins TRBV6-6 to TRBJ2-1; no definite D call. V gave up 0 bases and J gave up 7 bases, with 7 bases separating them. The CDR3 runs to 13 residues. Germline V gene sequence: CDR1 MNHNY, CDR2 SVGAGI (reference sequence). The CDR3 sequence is CASSYSMQNEQFF. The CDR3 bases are TGTGCCAGCAGTTACTCGATGCAAAATGAGCAGTTCTTC.

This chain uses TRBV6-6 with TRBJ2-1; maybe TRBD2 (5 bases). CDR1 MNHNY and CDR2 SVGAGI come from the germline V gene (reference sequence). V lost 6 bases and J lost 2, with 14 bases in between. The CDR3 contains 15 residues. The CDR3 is CASSSEAPTYNEQFF. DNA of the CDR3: TGTGCCAGCAGCTCGGAGGCCCCCACCTACAATGAGCAGTTCTTC.

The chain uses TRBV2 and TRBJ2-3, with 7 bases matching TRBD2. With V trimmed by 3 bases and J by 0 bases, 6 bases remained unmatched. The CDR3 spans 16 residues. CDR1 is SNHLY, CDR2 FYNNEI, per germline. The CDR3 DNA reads TGTGCCAGCAGTGATTTGGGGGGGAGAAGCACAGATACGCAGTATTTT. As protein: CASSDLGGRSTDTQYF.

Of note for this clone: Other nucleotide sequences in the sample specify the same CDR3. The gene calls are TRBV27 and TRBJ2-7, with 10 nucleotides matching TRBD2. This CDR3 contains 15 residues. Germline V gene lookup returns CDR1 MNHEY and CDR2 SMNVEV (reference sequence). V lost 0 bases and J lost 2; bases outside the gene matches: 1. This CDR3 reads CASSLSGLAAYEQYF. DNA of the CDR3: TGTGCCAGCAGTTTATCCGGACTAGCGGCCTACGAGCAGTACTTC.